What follows describes a single T cell receptor (beta chain). The specificity of this receptor is unknown. No base-level quality is on record; no much larger clone is a single base apart. Between the V and J ends, shortened by 8 bases and 6 bases respectively, the junction contains 10 bases. CDR1 and CDR2, per the germline V gene (reference sequence), are MNHEY and SMNVEV. Reading from cysteine to phenylalanine, the CDR3 counts 11 amino acids. Only the CDR3 DNA is retained, 33 bases long and in frame from the first base. The sample belongs to a study of blood T cell repertoires in COVID-19 (dated by TCRdb to the early 2020s). Broadly, across the study: Collaborator samples came from the United States, Italy and Spain and covered acute and convalescent phases of COVID-19. The prospective study material was composed of cDNA or gDNA derived from T cells, B-cell-depleted T cells, or PBMCs. Deeply sampled blood TCRbeta repertoires from subjects exposed to, actively infected with, or recovered from COVID-19 were included in the dataset. A freely available public database, intended as a resource for researchers studying the immune response to SARS-CoV-2, is where the repertoires were released. The samples were drawn from two sources: the first 160 participants of the ongoing ImmuneRACE study, and over 1,000 subjects contributed by 6 global collaborators. A de-identified subject ID, COVID-19 status, age in years and sex were almost always included in the sample metadata. HLA class I and class II types, where available, came from metadata supplied by the sample provider rather than from assay-based typing.

One collaborating source in Seattle enrolled patients while the patients were actively infected and followed the patients over time throughout the course of disease. Collaborating institutions collected whole blood in K2EDTA tubes following their own protocols. For TCRbeta analysis, collaborator samples were shipped as frozen whole blood, as isolated PBMCs, or as DNA extracted from either sample type. The immunoSEQ Assay, a bias-controlled multiplex PCR, was used to amplify TCRbeta CDR3 regions from genomic DNA. Per the authors' processing: The number of nucleated cells in each sample was estimated from the amplification of reference gene primers within the assay. Sequence reads were collapsed and filtered to measure the absolute abundance of every unique TCRbeta CDR3 rearrangement. For each sample, productive Simpson clonality was calculated as the square root of Simpson's diversity index across productive rearrangements. TCRdb limited this immuneACCESS table to in-frame rearrangements with V and J called. A share of clones is missing; checked studies link under half to unresolved V genes, and the rest is unexplained. The V and J calls and the clone size are those of that table, but D and trimming were determined from the DNA. Counted in this sample were some 150,000 clones; 70% to 90% of them appeared once. The ten most abundant clones make up 8% of the sample.

Summary of the overall study and its limitations: Clinical and demographic metadata were provided uncurated, with the amount varying by source and participant.

Sequencing input: peripheral blood. The receptor was derived from a woman aged 60-75 years with COVID-19, enrolled during active disease. The receptor chain draws on TRBV27 and TRBJ1-1; there is no confident call for the D gene. The nucleotide sequence reads as follows: TGTGCCAGCCGTGGTAGTGCTGAAGCTTTCTTT. It encodes CASRGSAEAFF.